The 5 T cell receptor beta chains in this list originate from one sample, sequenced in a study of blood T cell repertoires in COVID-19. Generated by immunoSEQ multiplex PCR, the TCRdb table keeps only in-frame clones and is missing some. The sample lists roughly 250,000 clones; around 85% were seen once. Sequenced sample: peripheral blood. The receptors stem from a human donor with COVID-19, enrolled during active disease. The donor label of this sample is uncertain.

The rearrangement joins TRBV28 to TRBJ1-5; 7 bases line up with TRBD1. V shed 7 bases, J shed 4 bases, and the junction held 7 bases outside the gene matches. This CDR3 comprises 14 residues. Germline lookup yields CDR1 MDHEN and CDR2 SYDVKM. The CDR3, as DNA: TGTGCCAGCACCCTCCTCAGGGGGAATCAGCCCCAGCATTTT. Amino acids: CASTLLRGNQPQHF.

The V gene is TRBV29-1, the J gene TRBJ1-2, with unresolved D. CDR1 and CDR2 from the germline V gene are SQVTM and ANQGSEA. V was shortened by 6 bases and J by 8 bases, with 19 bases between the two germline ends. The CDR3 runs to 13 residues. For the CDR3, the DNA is TGCAGCGTAGATACAGCTCTCTTTGACGGCTACACCTTC. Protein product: CSVDTALFDGYTF.

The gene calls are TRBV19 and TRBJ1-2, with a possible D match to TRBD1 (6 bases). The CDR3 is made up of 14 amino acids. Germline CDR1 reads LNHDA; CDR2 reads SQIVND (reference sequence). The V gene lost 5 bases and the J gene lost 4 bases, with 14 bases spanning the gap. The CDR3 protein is CASSGRGGPYGYTF. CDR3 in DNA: TGTGCCAGTAGTGGCCGGGGGGGGCCCTATGGCTACACCTTC.

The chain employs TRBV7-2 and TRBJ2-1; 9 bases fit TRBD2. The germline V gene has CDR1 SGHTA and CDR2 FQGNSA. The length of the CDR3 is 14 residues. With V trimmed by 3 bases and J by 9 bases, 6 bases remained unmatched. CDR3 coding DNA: TGTGCCAGCAGCTTGGGCGGGAGGGGGAGTGAGCAGTTCTTC. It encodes CASSLGGRGSEQFF.

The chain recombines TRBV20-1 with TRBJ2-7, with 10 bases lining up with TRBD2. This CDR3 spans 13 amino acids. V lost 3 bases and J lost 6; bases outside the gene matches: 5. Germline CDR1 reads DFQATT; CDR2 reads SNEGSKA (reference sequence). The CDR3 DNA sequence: TGCAGTGCTAGTGCGGGACTAGCGAGCGAGCAGTACTTC. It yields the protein CSASAGLASEQYF.